This TCR beta chain emerged from a study of blood T cell repertoires in COVID-19. V shed 7 bases and J shed 10 bases, with 23 bases lying between them. Germline V lookup: CDR1 ENHRY, CDR2 SYGVKD. The CDR3 runs to 15 residues. Original processing methods: For nucleated cells, counts were estimated from reference gene primer amplification. The assay was immunoSEQ multiplex PCR, and TCRdb's table has in-frame clones only and misses some. V and J calls and clone size are as listed in that table; D and trimming were resolved from the DNA. The sample includes about 180,000 clones, about 80% seen only once; the top ten take 13% to 15%.

The origin of this receptor is a man aged 55-75 years who had been exposed to COVID-19. The sequenced sample consisted of PBMCs or T cells enriched from blood (not recorded which). The chain combines TRBV10-3 with TRBJ2-1, with TRBD1 as a possible D gene (5 bases). The CDR3 spells CAITSNALKRGEQFF. The CDR3 nucleotides are TGTGCCATCACTTCGAACGCTCTCAAAAGGGGAGAGCAGTTCTTC.